This TCR beta chain was captured in a study of blood T cell repertoires in COVID-19. Authors' processing steps: Estimates of nucleated cell counts were drawn from the amplification of reference gene primers. The assay was immunoSEQ multiplex PCR, and TCRdb's table has in-frame clones only and misses some. D and trimming come from the DNA, and the V and J calls and clone size come from that table. Seen here are tens of thousands of clones, about 82% observed once, and the top ten hold 15% to 20%. This CDR3 region has 13 residues. The trim removed 8 bases at V and 4 bases at J, leaving 7 bases unmatched. Germline values: CDR1 ENHRY, CDR2 SYGVKD.

The rearrangement joins TRBV10-3 to TRBJ1-1, with 7 positions matching TRBD1. Input material: peripheral blood. This clonotype was obtained from a human donor in a cohort sampled during active COVID-19. The CDR3: CAIGGQGGTEAFF. The CDR3 DNA follows: TGTGCCATCGGCGGGCAGGGGGGCACTGAAGCTTTCTTT.